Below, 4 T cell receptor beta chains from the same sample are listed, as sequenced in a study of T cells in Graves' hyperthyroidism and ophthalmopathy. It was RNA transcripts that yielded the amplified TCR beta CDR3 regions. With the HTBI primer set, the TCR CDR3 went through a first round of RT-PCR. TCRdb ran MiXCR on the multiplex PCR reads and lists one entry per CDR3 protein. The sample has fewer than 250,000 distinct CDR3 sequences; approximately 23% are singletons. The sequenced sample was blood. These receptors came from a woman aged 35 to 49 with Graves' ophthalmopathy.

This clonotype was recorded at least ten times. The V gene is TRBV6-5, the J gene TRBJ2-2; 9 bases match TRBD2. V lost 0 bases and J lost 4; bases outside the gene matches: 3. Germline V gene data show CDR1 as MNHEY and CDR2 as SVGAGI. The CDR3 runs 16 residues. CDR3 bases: TGTGCCAGCAGTTACTCTAGCGGGAGAAGCACCGGGGAGCTGTTTTTT. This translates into CASSYSSGRSTGELFF.

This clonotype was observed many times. DNA for the CDR3: TGTGCCATCACCCCCGGACCAAAACCCTACGAGCAGTACTTC. Translation gives CAITPGPKPYEQYF. V usage is TRBV10-3 and J usage is TRBJ2-7; D gene ambiguous. Trimming stripped 7 bases from V and 2 bases from J, with 15 bases between. The CDR3 length is 14 residues. In germline, CDR1 is ENHRY, CDR2 SYGVKD.

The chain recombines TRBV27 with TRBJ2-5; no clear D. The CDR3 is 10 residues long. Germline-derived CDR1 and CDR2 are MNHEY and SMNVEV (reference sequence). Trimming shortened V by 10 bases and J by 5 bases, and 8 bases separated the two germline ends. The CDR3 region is CATPRETQYF. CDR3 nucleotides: TGTGCCACCCCCAGGGAGACCCAGTACTTC.

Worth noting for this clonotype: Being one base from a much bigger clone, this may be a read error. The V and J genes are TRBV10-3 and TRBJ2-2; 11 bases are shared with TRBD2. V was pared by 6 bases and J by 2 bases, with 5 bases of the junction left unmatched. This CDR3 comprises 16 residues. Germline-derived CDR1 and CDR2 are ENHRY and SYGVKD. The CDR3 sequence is CAIRPGTSGNTGELFF. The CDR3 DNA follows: TGTGCCATCAGGCCAGGGACTAGCGGAAACACCGGGGAGCTGTTTTTT.